This T cell receptor (beta chain) was sequenced in a study of blood T cell repertoires in COVID-19 (dated by TCRdb to 2018 to 2021). Study-level background: Samples covering the acute and convalescent phases of COVID-19 were provided by collaborators in the United States, Italy and Spain. Subjects who had been exposed to COVID-19, were actively infected with it, or had recovered from it provided the deeply sampled blood TCRbeta repertoires that made up the dataset. The material from the prospective study consisted of cDNA or gDNA derived from T cells, B-cell-depleted T cells, or PBMCs. Where available, HLA class I and class II types were taken from metadata supplied by the sample provider and were not determined by assay-based typing. Samples came from the ongoing ImmuneRACE study (first 160 participants) plus 1,254 subjects from 6 global collaborators. A freely available public database, intended as a resource for researchers studying the immune response to SARS-CoV-2, is where the repertoires were released. A de-identified subject ID, COVID-19 status, age in years and sex were almost always included in the sample metadata. The investigation overall reported the following: How much clinical and demographic metadata was included differed by source and by participant, and the metadata was provided uncurated.

From the germline V gene (reference sequence), CDR1 is LNHDA and CDR2 is SQIVND. The germline ends are 8 bases apart after V is trimmed by 1 base and J by 4 bases. Counted from cysteine to phenylalanine, this CDR3 has 13 amino acids. The sequence is cut down to CDR3 DNA, 39 bases in frame from base 1. On this clone itself: The antigen it recognizes is unknown. No base qualities exist here, and no much larger clone lies one base off it.

Enrolling through a virtual design, the prospective study's participants ranged in age from about 18 to 89 years and lived across 24 United States geographic areas. In the prospective study, participants were assigned to cohorts based on the clinical history participants reported in a screening survey and a study questionnaire. Mobile phlebotomists in the prospective study collected whole blood, serum and a nasopharyngeal or oropharyngeal swab from every participant. Participants in the prospective study had the option to provide additional blood draws and questionnaires over a roughly 2-month period. Blood samples from the prospective study were shipped frozen or at room temperature prior to DNA extraction. The immunoSEQ Assay, a bias-controlled multiplex PCR, was used to amplify TCRbeta CDR3 regions from genomic DNA. As for the authors' bioinformatics: Nucleated cell counts per sample were estimated from amplification of reference gene primers within the assay. To quantify the absolute abundance of each unique TCRbeta CDR3 rearrangement, sequence reads were collapsed and filtered. For each sample, productive Simpson clonality was calculated as the square root of Simpson's diversity index over productive rearrangements. In TCRdb, the immuneACCESS table is reduced to in-frame sequences with V and J assigned. These tables do not hold every clone; where another copy was compared, an unresolved V gene accounts for under half, and the others remain unexplained. V, J and clone size are taken as reported in that table, and D and trimming were inferred from the DNA itself. The sample records roughly 260,000 clones, over 80% of which are singletons. The top ten hold more than 1% of the sample.

The sequence joins TRBV19 to TRBJ2-7; perhaps TRBD1 is the D gene, with 5 bases matching. The clonotype comes from a human donor in a cohort exposed to, infected with or recovered from COVID-19 (not recorded which). The donor label of this sample is uncertain. The sequenced sample consisted of PBMCs or T cells enriched from blood (not recorded which). The CDR3 region has the sequence CASSIAPGYEQYF. The DNA sequence reads TGTGCCAGTAGTATAGCACCAGGGTACGAGCAGTACTTC.